This TCR beta chain was recorded in a study of CD8 T cells in ankylosing spondylitis. Study-level findings and limits: Reactive arthritis synovial fluid and blood previously showed some of these motif variants. Those disease-linked clones were CD8+; they were also relatively rare in peripheral blood. Disease-linked clones were reportedly significantly enriched in matched ankylosing spondylitis synovial fluid.

TCR beta libraries were made by quantitative 5'-RACE with molecular barcodes. A single record per CDR3 protein comes from TCRdb applying MiXCR to the 5' RACE reads. In the table there are about 340,000 distinct CDR3 sequences, around 20% of which are singletons. This clonotype was seen more than once but under ten times. What it binds is not known. Germline CDR1 and CDR2: DFQATT and SNEGSKA (reference sequence). The CDR3 totals 15 residues. V shed 4 bases and J 4 bases; nucleotides not matched to a gene: 10. What was sequenced was blood, either unsorted or a sorted T cell fraction (not recorded which). This receptor was obtained from a male donor with ankylosing spondylitis or in good health (not recorded which). The chain employs TRBV20-1 and TRBJ2-1, with TRBD1 matching over 7 bases. The CDR3 region is CSATTGANLYNEQFF. The CDR3 bases are TGCAGTGCTACTACAGGGGCCAACCTATACAATGAGCAGTTCTTC.